This T cell receptor (beta chain) was identified during a study of identifying expanded T cells in peripheral blood (dated by TCRdb to between 2018 and 2020). General notes on the study: Technical replicates were generated by sequencing separate aliquots of the same genomic DNA pool, with four replicates compared pairwise. Overall results and qualifications from the work: For all healthy donors, the variance in clone template counts between two-week samples rose significantly as total template count increased. Around 1.3 differentially abundant clones were flagged by the binomial model between technical replicates, whereas about 17 and 20 were flagged over about two weeks and four weeks, respectively. The authors expected that over much longer intervals, such as months to years, biological variance in healthy repertoires might increase even further. Across all healthy-donor time intervals, the beta-binomial model significantly cut both the number of clones called differentially abundant and the false-positive rate.

The CDR3 measures 12 amino acids from cysteine to phenylalanine. Only the CDR3 part of the read is kept: 36 bases, read in frame from the first base. The CDR1 and CDR2 encoded by the germline V gene are MNHEY and SVGAGI. The germline ends are 9 bases apart after V is trimmed by 6 bases and J by 4 bases. About this clone itself: What this receptor recognizes is not known. Base qualities are not recorded, but no much larger clone differs from it by a single base.

No immune events such as infections were documented for the healthy donors during the collection period. Time-dependent variance in a beta-binomial model of T-cell clone differential abundance was calibrated using healthy-donor blood repertoires as a training cohort. There were roughly ten healthy donors in the training cohort, of whom 3 were female and 7 were male. The donors were between about 25 and 70 years old, with an average age of about 45 years. Obtained from a commercial supplier, whole blood was collected from each healthy donor at three time points set around 2 weeks apart. Genomic DNA was extracted from unsorted whole blood for immunosequencing. TCRbeta CDR3 regions were profiled with the immunoSEQ Assay using bias-controlled multiplex PCR amplification of genomic DNA. As for how the authors treated the data: The absolute abundance of each unique TCRbeta CDR3 region was quantified after sequences were collapsed and filtered. Differential abundance was tested with two models: a binomial (Fisher-equivalent) model and a beta-binomial model that adds time-dependent variance fitted from healthy donors. Clones with fewer than 5 combined templates were removed, and differential abundance was called for clones with a Benjamini-Hochberg FDR below 0.01. Using the form v = (b*log(k)+a)^2, the beta-binomial variance was modeled as a function of the total template count across the two samples. TCRdb provides this immuneACCESS table in a form limited to in-frame rearrangements. Some clones are lacking; in checked studies, under half of them reflect an unresolved V gene, and why the rest are absent is not known. D and trimming were read from the DNA, whereas the V and J calls and clone size are those reported in that table. The sample table shows some 75,000 clones, and under 90% are seen once. The ten largest make up 3% to 3.5% of the sample.

The receptor chain draws on TRBV6-5 and TRBJ1-1; no confident D gene assignment can be made. This receptor was taken from a person aged 18 to 70 in good health. The sequenced sample was blood. The CDR3: CASSLSGTEAFF. The DNA sequence is given as TGTGCCAGCAGCCTGAGTGGCACTGAAGCTTTCTTT.